This T cell receptor beta chain was found in a study of cytomegalovirus exposure and HLA in healthy donors. Notes on this clone: Its antigen is not known.

CDR1 is LGHNA, CDR2 YNFKEQ, per germline. The CDR3 covers 17 residues. Unmatched junction bases numbered 9, after V lost 4 bases and J lost 2 bases. Clones were read by immunoSEQ multiplex PCR, and TCRdb kept only the in-frame ones, dropping some. The sample consists of more than 150,000 clones, around 84% of them appearing once. General study findings and limits: The study put 150 to 200 TCR beta chains on its list as cytomegalovirus-associated.

The TCR sequence derives from a man between 18 and 29 years old in good health and CMV-seropositive. Sequencing used PBMCs. This sequence joins TRBV4-2 and TRBJ2-1, with 9 nucleotides matching TRBD2. This chain's CDR3 is CASSLQPSGTTYNEQFF. As DNA, the CDR3 is TGTGCCAGCAGCCTCCAACCTAGCGGGACCACCTACAATGAGCAGTTCTTC.